This T cell receptor beta chain was recovered during a study of blood T cell repertoires in COVID-19. In the original analysis: Estimation of nucleated cell counts was performed using reference gene primer amplification. Libraries were prepared by immunoSEQ multiplex PCR; TCRdb keeps only in-frame clonotypes and omits some of them. V and J calls and clone size are those listed in that table; D and trimming were worked out from the DNA. The sample has about 140,000 clones; approximately 88% are singletons. There are 16 residues in the CDR3. V lost 4 bases and J lost 7; bases outside the gene matches: 9. Germline assignment: CDR1 SGHRS and CDR2 YFSETQ. This clone was detected once.

Sequencing was carried out using peripheral blood. The rearrangement links TRBV5-1 to TRBJ1-6, with 9 nucleotides matching TRBD1. The receptor's source is a man between 70 and 80 years old with acute or convalescent COVID-19. The CDR3 DNA reads as TGCGCCAGCAGCCCTGGGGACGACAGGGGGAATTCACCCCTCCACTTT. Translation gives CASSPGDDRGNSPLHF.